The next 22 T cell receptor beta chains were all read from a single sample in a study of blood T cell repertoires in COVID-19 (dated by TCRdb to 2020 to 2021). Receptor libraries were prepared by the immunoSEQ multiplex PCR assay. The source is immuneACCESS, and TCRdb retained only in-frame sequences with V and J called. Part of the clones is not carried over; for the studies checked, unresolved V genes explain less than half of this, and the remainder is unexplained. The sample table records about 270,000 clones; 70% to 90% of these occur just once. The ten largest clones represent 8.5% to 9.5% of the sample. Sequencing input: PBMCs or T cells enriched from blood (not recorded which). The receptors stem from a woman between 50 and 59 years old with acute COVID-19.

The rearrangement uses TRBV7-6 and TRBJ1-1, with TRBD1 matching 11 bases. V lost 5 bases, J lost 1 base, and 3 bases stayed unmatched. From germline, CDR1 is SGHVS and CDR2 FNYEAQ. The CDR3 extends over 15 amino acids. CDR3 nucleotides: TGTGCCAGCAGCCTAGGGACAGGGGGGAACACTGAAGCTTTCTTT. Translating gives CASSLGTGGNTEAFF. Looking up the rest from reference TRBV7-6 and TRBJ1-1 gives the full variable domain: GAGVSQSPRYKVTKRGQDVALRCDPISGHVSLYWYRQALGQGPEFLTYFNYEAQQDKSGLPNDRFSAERPEGSISTLTIQRTEQRDSAMYRCASSLGTGGNTEAFFGQGTRLTVV.

The genes are TRBV4-1 and TRBJ2-2; TRBD2 matches 7 bases. Germline CDR1 MGHRA, CDR2 YSYEKL. The CDR3 length is 16 residues. After removal of 1 base from V and 6 bases from J, the junction contained 8 bases not matched to a gene. Here the CDR3 DNA reads TGCGCCAGCAGCCAAGTGGCGGGGGTGGGCGCCGGGGAGCTGTTTTTT. It encodes CASSQVAGVGAGELFF.

V gene TRBV30 combines with J gene TRBJ1-2, with unresolved D. The CDR3 is 12 amino acids. Germline values: CDR1 GTSNPN, CDR2 SVGIG (reference sequence). V lost 1 base, J lost 5 bases, and 8 bases lay in between. DNA of the CDR3: TGTGCCTGGAGTGCCCAGATTTATGGCTACACCTTC. It specifies CAWSAQIYGYTF.

This clone was observed a single time. The rearrangement joins TRBV27 to TRBJ1-2; tentatively, D is TRBD1 (5 bases). This CDR3 region has 14 residues. V was shortened by 7 bases and J by 1 base, with 13 bases between the two germline ends. Looked up from germline, CDR1 is MNHEY and CDR2 is SMNVEV (reference sequence). The CDR3 is CASISGRVNYGYTF. Here the CDR3 DNA reads TGTGCCAGCATTTCGGGCAGGGTTAACTATGGCTACACCTTC.

The rearrangement joins TRBV10-2 to TRBJ1-2; D gene unclear. Trimming removed 4 bases at V and 7 bases at J, with 10 bases between. Germline CDR1 and CDR2: WSHSY and SAAADI. The CDR3 is made up of 12 amino acids. The CDR3 here is CASSGPGGGYTF. CDR3 in DNA: TGCGCCAGCAGTGGGCCTGGTGGTGGCTACACCTTC.

J is TRBJ1-5 and V is TRBV11-1, with D tentatively TRBD1 (6 bases). V lost 3 bases and J lost 4, with 13 bases in between. The germline CDR1 and CDR2 sequences are SGHAT and FQDESV (reference sequence). The CDR3 is 15 residues long. In DNA form, the CDR3 reads TGTGCCAGCAGCTTGGCGGGGGCGCCGAATCAGCCCCAGCATTTT. It specifies CASSLAGAPNQPQHF.

The V gene is TRBV25-1, the J gene TRBJ1-2; D is unclear. CDR1 MGHDK and CDR2 SYGVNS come from the germline V gene. The ends were cut back, 5 bases at V and 8 bases at J, with 12 bases in the middle. This CDR3 is built from 12 residues. The CDR3 reads CASSPRAGGYTF. CDR3 sequence (DNA): TGTGCCAGCAGTCCGCGGGCTGGAGGCTACACCTTC.

This sequence joins TRBV7-8 and TRBJ1-5; 12 bases are shared with TRBD1. The CDR3 spans 15 residues. Germline CDR1 and CDR2: SGHVS and FQNEAQ. V lost 5 bases to trimming and J lost 6 bases; unmatched junction nucleotides: 5. The CDR3 spells CASSPGTGGGQPQHF. As DNA, the CDR3 is TGTGCCAGCAGCCCTGGGACAGGGGGCGGTCAGCCCCAGCATTTT.

This clone showed up just a few times. The V call is TRBV2, the J call TRBJ1-6; D may be TRBD1 (5 bases). The CDR3 contains 19 residues. The V and J ends lost 7 bases and 1 base respectively, with 23 bases between them. Per the germline V gene, CDR1 is SNHLY and CDR2 is FYNNEI. The CDR3 is CASNIPLGGKGSYNSPLHF. CDR3 nucleotides: TGTGCCAGCAATATCCCGCTGGGTGGTAAGGGGTCCTATAATTCACCCCTCCACTTT.

The V and J genes are TRBV7-2 and TRBJ2-7; D unresolved. V dropped 2 bases and J dropped 0 bases, with 11 bases sitting between them. This CDR3 has 15 amino acids. Germline V gene lookup returns CDR1 SGHTA and CDR2 FQGNSA. The CDR3 region has the DNA TGTGCCAGCAGCTTACCCCTGCCGGGCTCCTACGAGCAGTACTTC. It is translated as CASSLPLPGSYEQYF.

This chain connects TRBV3-1 (or the pseudogene TRBV3-2) to TRBJ1-1, with D perhaps TRBD1 (6 bases). Trimming left V 1 base short and J 1 base short, with 13 bases between. The CDR3 is 16 residues long. Germline V gene sequence: CDR1 LGHDT, CDR2 YNNKEL (reference sequence). The CDR3 DNA follows: TGTGCCAGCAGCCAAGGAATGGGGGCGGGGAACACTGAAGCTTTCTTT. Its protein is CASSQGMGAGNTEAFF.

V is TRBV7-2 and J is TRBJ2-5; TRBD1 matches at 9 bases. CDR1 and CDR2 (germline): SGHTA, FQGNSA. CDR3 length: 18 amino acids. The ends lost 1 base at V and 5 bases at J; junction bases unmatched: 14. The CDR3 region is CASSLGPSGTGSMETQYF. CDR3 DNA sequence: TGTGCCAGCAGCTTAGGACCTTCCGGGACAGGGAGTATGGAGACCCAGTACTTC. Supplemented by reference TRBV7-2 and TRBJ2-5, the full variable domain reads GAGVSQSPSNKVTEKGKDVELRCDPISGHTALYWYRQSLGQGLEFLIYFQGNSAPDKSGLPSDRFSAERTGGSVSTLTIQRTQQEDSAVYLCASSLGPSGTGSMETQYFGPGTRLLVL.

The chain links TRBV5-4 to TRBJ2-5; D perhaps matches TRBD1 (7 bases). V was clipped by 3 bases and J by 0 bases, with 18 bases between them. CDR1 SGHNT and CDR2 YYREEE come from the germline V gene (reference sequence). The CDR3 is made up of 17 amino acids. The DNA for the CDR3 is TGTGCCAGCAGCTCCGGACTATCCGGGACAGACCAAGAGACCCAGTACTTC. Its protein product is CASSSGLSGTDQETQYF.

The rearrangement joins TRBV6-6 to TRBJ2-7, with D possibly TRBD1 on 6 matching bases. Trimming removed 0 bases from V and 4 bases from J, with 16 bases in between. This CDR3 spans 16 amino acids. From germline, CDR1 is MNHNY and CDR2 SVGAGI (reference sequence). CDR3 sequence: CASSYSTQGSTYEQYF. The CDR3, as DNA: TGTGCCAGCAGTTACTCGACCCAGGGGTCGACTTACGAGCAGTACTTC.

In regard to this clone: Other DNA variants within this sample encode the same CDR3. The V call is TRBV7-3, the J call TRBJ2-3; 11 bases are a match to TRBD1. CDR1 is SGHTA, CDR2 FQGTGA, per germline. The V gene end was trimmed by 5 bases and the J gene end by 4 bases; junction bases not matched to a gene: 8. This CDR3 is 16 amino acids long. The CDR3 coding sequence is TGTGCCAGCAGCCTCGGACAGGGGGCGAGGGCAGATACGCAGTATTTT. The encoded protein is CASSLGQGARADTQYF.

This clone turned up a few times. The chain combines TRBV11-2 with TRBJ1-2, with 8 bases lining up with TRBD1. Germline V gene lookup returns CDR1 SGHAT and CDR2 FQNNGV. CDR3 length: 15 residues. Germline trimming cut 1 base from V and 7 bases from J; bases unmatched to any gene: 8. CDR3 sequence: CASSLALDRGSGYTF. The CDR3 DNA sequence: TGTGCCAGCAGCTTAGCTCTAGACAGGGGTTCTGGCTACACCTTC.

V gene TRBV5-6 combines with J gene TRBJ2-3; no firm D call. The V end lost 2 bases, the J end lost 0 bases, and 16 bases lay between the germline ends. Germline V gene data show CDR1 as SGHDT and CDR2 as YYEEEE. The CDR3 spans 17 residues. The DNA of the CDR3 is TGTGCCAGCAGCTTAAGTCGGCAGGTCTCTAGCACAGATACGCAGTATTTT. As protein: CASSLSRQVSSTDTQYF.

This chain joins TRBV19 and TRBJ1-6; tentative D call: TRBD1 (5 bases). The CDR3 has 12 amino acids. Trimming took 5 bases from V and 9 from J, leaving 8 bases between them. Germline values: CDR1 LNHDA, CDR2 SQIVND (reference sequence). The CDR3 region is CASSAQGSPLHF. The DNA for the CDR3 is TGTGCCAGTAGTGCCCAGGGTTCACCCCTCCACTTT.

In this sample, this clone turned up once. The chain employs TRBV6-2 or TRBV6-3 and TRBJ2-2; D is undetermined. The CDR3 is 14 residues long. Germline CDR1 MNHEY, CDR2 SVGEGT. V dropped 0 bases and J dropped 7 bases, with 9 bases sitting between them. The CDR3 nucleotides read TGTGCCAGCAGTTACTCTTTAGAGGTCGGGGAGCTGTTTTTT. Translated: CASSYSLEVGELFF.

This clone was detected only a few times. The chain carries TRBV30 and TRBJ1-2; possibly TRBD1 for D (6 bases). The CDR3 sequence is 14 residues long. From germline, CDR1 is GTSNPN and CDR2 SVGIG (reference sequence). V lost 8 bases to trimming and J lost 7 bases, with 23 bases between them. The CDR3 DNA reads as TGTGCCGAGGGGGGGCTGGCCCAAGGCTCTGGCTACACCTTC. This sequence encodes CAEGGLAQGSGYTF.

Only a few counts were recorded for this clone. The chain combines TRBV14 with TRBJ2-1; TRBD2 is a possible D gene (5 bases). This CDR3 region has 13 residues. The germline V gene has CDR1 SGHDN and CDR2 FVKESK. V lost 4 bases to trimming and J lost 2 bases, with 6 bases between them. CDR3 protein: CASSPGTYNEQFF. The DNA for the CDR3 is TGTGCCAGCAGCCCCGGGACCTACAATGAGCAGTTCTTC.

The rearrangement joins TRBV14 to TRBJ2-1; the match to TRBD2 covers 10 bases. This CDR3 comprises 16 residues. Germline lookup yields CDR1 SGHDN and CDR2 FVKESK. The V and J ends lost 1 base and 6 bases, in that order; junction bases with no gene match: 6. In DNA form, the CDR3 reads TGTGCCAGCAGCCAAGTTTTAGCGGGGGGCTTCAATGAGCAGTTCTTC. Amino acid sequence: CASSQVLAGGFNEQFF. The complete variable domain, with remaining parts taken from reference TRBV14 and TRBJ2-1, reads EAGVTQFPSHSVIEKGQTVTLRCDPISGHDNLYWYRRVMGKEIKFLLHFVKESKQDESGMPNNRFLAERTGGTYSTLKVQPAELEDSGVYFCASSQVLAGGFNEQFFGPGTRLTVL.